Listed below are T cell receptor beta chains from one sample, sequenced in a study of T cell repertoires in cytomegalovirus infection. A single record per CDR3 protein comes from TCRdb applying MiXCR to the reads. Found here are around 340,000 distinct CDR3 sequences, about 29% of them singletons; the top ten hold around 19%. Which antigens these TCRs recognize remains unknown. The source material was cultured PBMCs, sampled from culture after CMV antigen stimulation. These receptors originate from a human donor in good health (CMV status not recorded). Some clones in this sample may be carry-over from other donors' samples. CDR3s leave out the opening cysteine and the closing phenylalanine or tryptophan.

TRBV7-9 ASRTTGQGTGELF
TRBV28 ASRTHTEGQTEAF
TRBV7-2 ASSLGLGKLF
TRBV7-3 ASSLSAGGYEQY
TRBV6-6 ASSKGLAGGVDTQY
TRBV28 ASNMGWEKLV
TRBV6-6 ASSSPYTEAF
TRBV25-1 ASSGAGSYNEQF
TRBV2 ASVRQTSNYGYT
TRBV28 ASRPRGGKKRGELF
TRBV6-2/TRBV6-3 ASSYLGADYGYT
TRBV11-2 ASSLDIRSAEAF
TRBV12-3/TRBV12-4 ASSLKATNYEQY
TRBV12-3/TRBV12-4 ASSPGWDRFMNTEAF
TRBV12-3/TRBV12-4 ASSPRTGGDGYT
TRBV4-1 ASSQKADRAGQPQH
TRBV28 ASSLDNIGNTIY
TRBV12-5 ASGPGLGQPQH
TRBV15 ATRDRGRGDYGYT
TRBV7-2 ASSPGTSGRKEQF
TRBV7-2 ASSLYNEKLF
TRBV7-6 ASSPSLEQPQH
TRBV10-3 APGGGYT
TRBV19 ASRRPSLFGTEAF
TRBV6-5 ASQLTLAGFNEQF
TRBV29-1 SVAPTSGGTDTQY
TRBV12-3/TRBV12-4 ASSLGVQGVAQETQY
TRBV6-5 ASRDRGPDTEAF
TRBV29-1 SVGGDVAGELF
TRBV27 ASSAGFSGTDTQY
TRBV7-9 ASSLGGGPGYTGANVLT
TRBV19 ASAGEINEQF
TRBV19 ASSISGADYEQY
TRBV7-3 ASSPSGGDTEAF
TRBV12-3/TRBV12-4 ASSRPGLAAPDTQY
TRBV27 ASWTGRYGYT
TRBV24-1 ATSHSPHGGNQPQH
TRBV11-2 ASSFISYEQY
TRBV20-1 SASGLAATYEQY
TRBV12-3/TRBV12-4 ASSSLRGANTGELF
TRBV18 ASSPMQVNTGELF
TRBV7-9 ASSLDSGMDTQY
TRBV7-3 ASSLMGREKEF
TRBV6-6 ASSYSIELVKRNTEAF
TRBV27 ASRPTGNTEAF